This passage covers 19 T cell receptor beta chains from one sample sequenced in a study of patients and donors after allogeneic stem cell transplantation. TCRdb reprocessed the RT-PCR reads with MiXCR, giving one entry per CDR3 protein. Of about 960,000 distinct CDR3 sequences detected, roughly 18% appear once; the ten largest clones hold roughly 6.4%. Sequenced input: blood, either unsorted or a sorted T cell fraction (not recorded which). The receptor source for this set is a human donor who was either an allogeneic HSCT recipient or a stem cell or donor lymphocyte infusion donor (not recorded which). It is not recorded whose cells these are; they may come from a transplant donor.

The CDR3 sequence is CASSPGGGRATNEQFF. CDR3 sequence (DNA): TGTGCCAGCAGTCCAGGGGGCGGGAGGGCCACAAATGAGCAGTTCTTC. The chain couples TRBV12-3 or TRBV12-4 to TRBJ2-1; possible D gene TRBD2, 9 bases. V was clipped by 5 bases and J by 7 bases, with 21 bases between them. The CDR3 is 16 amino acids.

This clonotype came up many times. The CDR3 DNA follows: TGTGCCAGCAGGAAAACTAAGGACAGGGAAACATACGCTAACTATGGCTACACCTTC. It encodes CASRKTKDRETYANYGYTF. The chain combines TRBV11-2 with TRBJ1-2; 8 nucleotides line up with TRBD1. J was trimmed by 0 bases and V by 6 bases; bases with no gene match: 18. Germline CDR1 reads SGHAT; CDR2 reads FQNNGV. CDR3 size: 19 residues. Supplemented by reference TRBV11-2 and TRBJ1-2, the full variable domain reads EAGVAQSPRYKIIEKRQSVAFWCNPISGHATLYWYQQILGQGPKLLIQFQNNGVVDDSQLPKDRFSAERLKGVDSTLKIQPAKLEDSAVYLCASRKTKDRETYANYGYTFGSGTRLTVV.

Only a few counts were recorded for this clonotype. This chain uses TRBV2 with TRBJ2-7; 7 bases fit TRBD2. The length of the CDR3 is 13 residues. Germline V lookup: CDR1 SNHLY, CDR2 FYNNEI. J was trimmed by 2 bases and V by 9 bases; bases with no gene match: 7. The CDR3 nucleotides are TGTGCCAGTTTGGGGAGGGCCCCCTACGAGCAGTACTTC. It codes for CASLGRAPYEQYF.

This clonotype has only a few counts. The chain joins TRBV7-8 to TRBJ2-3; no clear D gene. The CDR3 loop spans 14 amino acids. CDR1 is SGHVS and CDR2 is FQNEAQ in the germline V gene. The V end lost 1 base, the J end lost 9 bases, and 14 bases lay between the germline ends. The CDR3 spells CASSLVGMKKTQYF. As DNA, the CDR3 is TGTGCCAGCAGCTTAGTGGGGATGAAGAAGACGCAGTATTTT.

This clonotype has a handful of counts. The rearrangement links TRBV7-6 to TRBJ2-3; possible D gene TRBD2, 5 bases. The CDR3 has 17 residues. Germline V gene data show CDR1 as SGHVS and CDR2 as FNYEAQ. V lost 6 bases and J lost 4, with 23 bases in between. The CDR3 is CASSLYRVEVRADTQYF. CDR3 sequence (DNA): TGTGCCAGCAGTCTTTATAGGGTCGAGGTGCGGGCAGATACGCAGTATTTT.

This clonotype came up many times. The rearrangement links TRBV6-2 or TRBV6-3 to TRBJ2-7; D may be TRBD2 (5 bases). CDR1 is MNHEY and CDR2 is SVGEGT in the germline V gene. Trimming removed 6 bases at V and 3 bases at J, with 9 bases between. The CDR3 runs 12 residues. The CDR3 loop reads CASSILDYEQYF. The CDR3 nucleotides read TGTGCCAGCAGCATACTAGACTACGAGCAGTACTTC.

This clonotype has only a few counts. The V and J genes are TRBV5-6 and TRBJ2-7; possible D gene TRBD1, 5 bases. Trimming took off 0 bases at V and 3 bases at J, with 13 bases between the two ends. The germline V gene has CDR1 SGHDT and CDR2 YYEEEE. The CDR3 extends over 15 amino acids. The CDR3 DNA is TGTGCCAGCAGCTTGGGGACAACTATTCTCTACGAGCAGTACTTC. Its protein is CASSLGTTILYEQYF.

This clonotype showed up many times. This sequence joins TRBV29-1 and TRBJ2-2, with D unclear. V was pared by 3 bases and J by 1 base, with 6 bases between. CDR1 is SQVTM, CDR2 ANQGSEA, per germline. CDR3 length equals 13 residues. The CDR3 region is CSVEVENTGELFF. The CDR3 DNA sequence: TGCAGCGTTGAGGTAGAGAACACCGGGGAGCTGTTTTTT.

V gene TRBV27 combines with J gene TRBJ2-7; D is undetermined. Trimming left V 8 bases short and J 6 bases short, with 11 bases between. Germline-derived CDR1 and CDR2 are MNHEY and SMNVEV (reference sequence). There are 11 residues in the CDR3. The CDR3 coding sequence is TGTGCCAGCTCTAATGGGTTCGAGCAGTACTTC. Its translation: CASSNGFEQYF.

A few counts support this clonotype. The chain carries TRBV20-1 and TRBJ1-1; D gene unclear. V gave up 3 bases and J gave up 0 bases, with 14 bases separating them. The CDR3 length is 15 residues. Germline CDR1 and CDR2: DFQATT and SNEGSKA (reference sequence). The CDR3 loop reads CSASTGRTMNTEAFF. CDR3 coding DNA: TGCAGTGCTAGTACTGGGCGTACTATGAACACTGAAGCTTTCTTT.

The table lists this clonotype with many counts. The chain has TRBV12-3 or TRBV12-4 and TRBJ1-3, with 7 positions matching TRBD1. The CDR3 has 16 amino acids. V gave up 3 bases and J gave up 0 bases; unmatched junction bases: 5. The DNA of the CDR3 is TGTGCCAGCAGTTTTCGACAGGGCTACTCTGGAAACACCATATATTTT. Its protein product is CASSFRQGYSGNTIYF.

The chain is built from TRBV6-5 and TRBJ2-5; no clear D gene. The ends were cut back, 2 bases at V and 1 base at J, with 14 bases in the middle. Germline lookup yields CDR1 MNHEY and CDR2 SVGAGI. The CDR3 has 16 residues. CDR3: CASSYAYRRIQETQYF. For the CDR3, the DNA is TGTGCCAGCAGTTACGCCTATCGACGGATCCAAGAGACCCAGTACTTC.

This clonotype has more than one count but fewer than ten. The rearrangement links TRBV5-1 to TRBJ2-7, with D unresolved. CDR1 is SGHRS, CDR2 YFSETQ, per germline. Trimming stripped 0 bases from V and 6 bases from J, with 7 bases between. The CDR3 is 12 amino acids. The CDR3 DNA reads TGCGCCAGCAGCTTGGCCGAGTCCGAGCAGTACTTC. Translated, it gives CASSLAESEQYF.

This clonotype has at least ten counts. This chain uses TRBV20-1 with TRBJ1-1; D is ambiguous. Germline CDR1 and CDR2: DFQATT and SNEGSKA (reference sequence). V was clipped by 5 bases and J by 5 bases, with 12 bases between them. CDR3 length equals 12 residues. The CDR3 DNA reads as TGCAGTGCTTCGAGGGTGGGGACTGAAGCTTTCTTT. Protein product: CSASRVGTEAFF.

The chain has TRBV7-9 and TRBJ2-3, with 9 bases identical to TRBD1. The V and J ends lost 4 bases and 7 bases, in that order; junction bases with no gene match: 3. CDR3 length: 13 amino acids. In germline, CDR1 is SEHNR, CDR2 FQNEAQ (reference sequence). The CDR3 spells CASSSTGGHTQYF. The CDR3 DNA sequence: TGTGCCAGCAGCTCGACAGGGGGGCATACGCAGTATTTT.

The rearrangement uses TRBV20-1 and TRBJ2-3; 8 bases align to TRBD2. The CDR3 spans 15 residues. V gave up 0 bases and J gave up 2 bases; unmatched junction bases: 4. Per germline, CDR1 DFQATT and CDR2 SNEGSKA (reference sequence). CDR3 amino acids: CSARDERGYTDTQYF. The CDR3 nucleotides read TGCAGTGCTAGAGATGAGCGGGGGTACACAGATACGCAGTATTTT.

The sample holds a few counts of this clonotype. This chain uses TRBV29-1 with TRBJ1-2; D is undetermined. Trimming took 5 bases from V and 4 from J, leaving 14 bases between them. Germline V CDR1 and CDR2: SQVTM, ANQGSEA. This CDR3 is built from 13 residues. CDR3 amino acids: CSVRLALTYGYTF. In DNA, the CDR3 is TGCAGCGTTAGGTTAGCCCTCACCTATGGCTACACCTTC.

The chain joins TRBV6-2 or TRBV6-3 to TRBJ2-2, with 7 bases lining up with TRBD1. The V gene's germline CDR1 is MNHEY and CDR2 SVGEGT. Trimming at V came to 5 bases and at J to 5 bases, leaving 8 bases not matched to a gene. The CDR3 has 15 residues. The CDR3 loop reads CASSQKGAWTGELFF. CDR3 sequence (DNA): TGTGCCAGCAGTCAAAAGGGGGCCTGGACCGGGGAGCTGTTTTTT.

J is TRBJ2-4 and V is TRBV4-1, with 8 bases lining up with TRBD1. Germline CDR1 and CDR2: MGHRA and YSYEKL. With 4 bases clipped from V and 7 bases from J, the junction kept 12 bases outside the gene matches. This CDR3 has 16 amino acids. The CDR3 nucleotides are TGCGCCAGCAGCCTACCGGGACAGGCGGGTAGGAACATTCAGTACTTC. This sequence encodes CASSLPGQAGRNIQYF.